The clone carrying this T cell receptor beta chain was seen repeatedly, ten times or more. Its antigen remains unidentified. Trimming removed 0 bases from V and 5 bases from J; junction bases left unmatched: 7. The CDR3 is made up of 16 amino acids. Looked up from germline, CDR1 is MGHRA and CDR2 is YSYEKL. The data stem from a study of T cell repertoires in cytomegalovirus infection. Study details: An indication of both CMV infection and matching HLA type came from public TCR beta signatures.

Study-wide results and limits: Dominating the ex vivo response were TCR beta clonotypes that were CMV-specific and HLA-C-restricted. Carriage of CMV together with the relevant HLA was identifiable through cumulative public TCR beta family frequency.

TCRdb reprocessed the reads via MiXCR and lists one record per CDR3 protein. The repertoire holds some 400,000 distinct CDR3 sequences, 15% to 20% seen once, with around 8.6% in the top ten. Material: PBMCs. This receptor was taken from a human donor in good health (CMV status not recorded). Some clones in this sample may be carry-over from other donors' samples. The chain uses TRBV4-1 and TRBJ2-5, with 9 bases aligning to TRBD1. In DNA, the CDR3 is TGCGCCAGCAGCCAAGACGGGACAGGGTTGGCGGAGACCCAGTACTTC. Residues: CASSQDGTGLAETQYF.